This TCR beta chain derives from a study of OX40 agonist ivuxolimab in advanced cancers. About the study: Treatment received earlier with anti-PD-1, anti-PD-L1 or anti-CTLA-4 agents was allowed, and less than 45% had some. Study conclusions and caveats: At 0.1 to 3.0 mg/kg and by week 6, CD4+ and CD8+ T cells in the blood had expanded clonally. The study found that CD8+ T cells averaged more expanded clones than CD4+.

With 4 bases removed from V and 6 bases from J, the gap between germline ends came to 21 bases. CDR1 is MNHNS and CDR2 is SASEGT in the germline V gene. This CDR3 is built from 17 residues. As to this clone: No antigen is known for it.

Data came from immunoSEQ multiplex PCR; TCRdb stores just in-frame clones and leaves some out. The sample lists tens of thousands of clones; around nine tenths were seen once. Specimen: CD4+ or CD8+ T cells sorted from blood, collected in a trial of the OX40 agonist ivuxolimab. The V and J genes are TRBV6-1 and TRBJ2-2; D perhaps matches TRBD1 (9 bases). This receptor was identified in an adult with an advanced solid tumor such as melanoma, head and neck, liver or kidney cancer. In DNA form, the CDR3 reads TGTGCCAGCAGTGGGGGACAGGGTCTAGCGGGCGCCGGGGAGCTGTTTTTT. Amino acid sequence: CASSGGQGLAGAGELFF.